A selection of T cell receptor beta chains follows, all from one sample in a study of blood T cell repertoires in COVID-19. Method: immunoSEQ multiplex PCR; TCRdb's copy keeps in-frame clones and lacks some. The repertoire includes approximately 280,000 clones, about 90% of them detected once, and roughly 1.9% sits in the top ten. Sequenced: peripheral blood. These receptors came from a young woman who had recovered from COVID-19. CDR3s include the opening cysteine and the closing phenylalanine or tryptophan. The D gene is left open where the match is weak. The size of a clone is reported for some rows only, either as once, few or many, or as a class for expanded clones.

J,D,size,V,DNA,CDR3
TRBJ2-7,TRBD2,.,TRBV4-3,TGCGCCAGCAGCCAAGTTTTAGCGGGGCCCTACGAGCAGTACTTC,CASSQVLAGPYEQYF
TRBJ2-2,.,.,TRBV27,TGTGCCAGCAGTTTATCGGGGGGAGGCTCTCCGAGGGAGCTGTTTTTT,CASSLSGGGSPRELFF
TRBJ2-7,.,.,TRBV6-2/TRBV6-3,TGTGCCAGCAGGCCTACAGGTTTCGACGAGCAGTACTTC,CASRPTGFDEQYF
TRBJ2-2,.,once,TRBV1,TGCACCAGCAGCCAAGAGACTAGCGGGAGTAACGGGGAGCTGTTTTTT,CTSSQETSGSNGELFF
TRBJ2-3,TRBD2,few,TRBV7-6,TGTGCCAGCAGCTTAGCGCGAACTAGCGGGGGGGGAATGGGGCCAGATACGCAGTATTTT,CASSLARTSGGGMGPDTQYF
TRBJ2-1,TRBD2,.,TRBV3-1/TRBV3-2,TGTGCCAGCAGCCCGGGACTAGATTACAATGAGCAGTTCTTC,CASSPGLDYNEQFF
TRBJ2-4,.,.,TRBV7-8,TGTGCCAGCAGCTCCTCACATGGAAACATTCAGTACTTC,CASSSSHGNIQYF
TRBJ1-2,TRBD1,few,TRBV7-9,TGTGCCAGCAGCTTAGGGGCGGGACAGAGCTATGGCTACACCTTC,CASSLGAGQSYGYTF
TRBJ1-2,.,.,TRBV4-1,TGCGCCAGCAGCCAAGGGACAGACTATGGCTACACCTTC,CASSQGTDYGYTF
TRBJ2-2,TRBD1,.,TRBV27,TGTGCCAGCAGTTTCCAGGGGGCCGGGGAGCTGTTTTTT,CASSFQGAGELFF
TRBJ2-7,TRBD2,.,TRBV3-1/TRBV3-2,TGTGCCAGCAGTCGGACTAGCAGTCGATACGAGCAGTACTTC,CASSRTSSRYEQYF
TRBJ2-7,.,.,TRBV19,TGTGCCAGTAGCTTCGACGGGGAAACCTACGAGCAGTACTTC,CASSFDGETYEQYF
TRBJ2-3,.,.,TRBV10-2,TGCGCCAGCAGTGAACATCGGCCTAGCTCAAGAGATACGCAGTATTTT,CASSEHRPSSRDTQYF
TRBJ1-4,TRBD1,.,TRBV28,TGTGCCAGCAGTTTCCCTCAGGGGGCTGGTGAAAAACTGTTTTTT,CASSFPQGAGEKLFF
TRBJ2-1,TRBD2,.,TRBV5-1,TGCGCCAGCAGCTATGGACTAGCGACGAACAATGAGCAGTTCTTC,CASSYGLATNNEQFF
TRBJ1-2,.,.,TRBV30,TGTGCCTGGAACCTTGAGGTGGGCTATGGCTACACCTTC,CAWNLEVGYGYTF
TRBJ1-5,.,.,TRBV5-4,TGTGCCAGCAGCTTGGCGGGGGAAGGGGATCAGCCCCAGCATTTT,CASSLAGEGDQPQHF
TRBJ2-2,.,few,TRBV6-5,TGTGCCAGCAGTTACCAGGGCCTCACCGGGGAGCTGTTTTTT,CASSYQGLTGELFF
TRBJ2-5,TRBD1,.,TRBV28,TGTGCCAGCAGTTCCACTACAGGGGCTGCGCGGGCCCAGTACTTC,CASSSTTGAARAQYF
TRBJ2-1,TRBD2,.,TRBV4-1,TGCGCCAGCAGCCAGTCAGTAGCGGGCCAATGGGGTGAGCAGTTCTTC,CASSQSVAGQWGEQFF
TRBJ2-1,TRBD1,.,TRBV5-4,TGTGCCAGCAGCTTGGACTCAGGGGGCGCGTCCCATGAGCAGTTCTTC,CASSLDSGGASHEQFF
TRBJ1-6,.,.,TRBV6-5,TGTGCCAGCAGTTACTCGAGTGCGGGTTCACCCCTCCACTTT,CASSYSSAGSPLHF
TRBJ2-5,.,.,TRBV5-4,TGTGCCAGCAGCTTCTCGGCGGGATGGGAGACCCAGTACTTC,CASSFSAGWETQYF
TRBJ1-2,.,.,TRBV5-4,TGTGCCAGCAGCGAAGGACGGGATTTCTATGGCTACACCTTC,CASSEGRDFYGYTF
TRBJ2-1,.,.,TRBV29-1,TGCAGCGTTGAAGATCTATCGGGTGAGCAGTTCTTC,CSVEDLSGEQFF
TRBJ1-4,.,.,TRBV9,TGTGCCAGCAGCGTAGAGGGCAGGGAAGATGAAAAACTGTTTTTT,CASSVEGREDEKLFF
TRBJ1-6,TRBD1,.,TRBV30,TGTGCCTGGGCCATGGACAGGGGCGCCCAGTCACCCCTCCACTTT,CAWAMDRGAQSPLHF
TRBJ2-7,.,.,TRBV10-2,TGCGCCAGCAGTGATCCTCTAGCGTTAGAGGGCGAGCAGTACTTC,CASSDPLALEGEQYF
TRBJ1-1,.,.,TRBV27,TGTGCCAGCAGTGATCAGGGAAACACTGAAGCTTTCTTT,CASSDQGNTEAFF
TRBJ2-7,TRBD1,.,TRBV6-5,TGTGCCAGCAGTTCTGCCGGGACAGGGATGTACGAGCAGTACTTC,CASSSAGTGMYEQYF
TRBJ2-7,TRBD1,.,TRBV6-6,TGTGCCAGCAGGAGCCCGGGACAGGGTTTTTACGAGCAGTACTTC,CASRSPGQGFYEQYF
TRBJ2-1,.,once,TRBV2,TGTGCCAGCTCGACGGGATACAATGAGCAGTTCTTC,CASSTGYNEQFF
TRBJ1-2,.,.,TRBV3-1/TRBV3-2,TGTGCCAGCAGCCAAGATCACCGGGGAAGAGGCTACACCTTC,CASSQDHRGRGYTF
TRBJ2-3,.,.,TRBV5-1,TGCGCCAGCAGCATGAACAGGGTCAAAGATACGCAGTATTTT,CASSMNRVKDTQYF
TRBJ2-5,TRBD2,.,TRBV5-1,TGCGCCAGCGGCACTAGCGGGATGATTGGAGAGACCCAGTACTTC,CASGTSGMIGETQYF
TRBJ1-1,TRBD1,.,TRBV3-1/TRBV3-2,TGTGCCAGCAGCCAAGGAAGGGGGCGCGGGGCTTTCTTT,CASSQGRGRGAFF
TRBJ1-1,.,.,TRBV7-2,TGTGCCAGCAGCTTAGGGCAGGGCAGGGCTTTCTTT,CASSLGQGRAFF
TRBJ1-4,.,.,TRBV5-6,TGTGCCAGCAGCCAATCCGGGACAAGCGGGGGAAAACTGTTTTTT,CASSQSGTSGGKLFF
TRBJ2-2,.,.,TRBV29-1,TGCAGCGTTGAAACTCCCCCCGGGGAGCTGTTTTTT,CSVETPPGELFF
TRBJ2-7,.,.,TRBV25-1,TGTGCCAGCAGTTCACGGTTCTACGAGCAGTACTTC,CASSSRFYEQYF
TRBJ2-3,TRBD2,.,TRBV5-1,TGCGCCAGCAGCTCCCGGACTAGCGGATACACAGATACGCAGTATTTT,CASSSRTSGYTDTQYF
TRBJ1-4,TRBD1,.,TRBV5-1,TGCGCCAGCAGCTTTCAAGGGGGCGATGAAAAACTGTTTTTT,CASSFQGGDEKLFF
TRBJ2-7,.,.,TRBV14,TGTGCCAGCAGCCAAGCGACAGCCTACGAGCAGTACTTC,CASSQATAYEQYF
TRBJ1-6,.,.,TRBV27,TGTGCCAGCAGTTTAGAGGAGACCCCTAATTCACCCCTCCACTTT,CASSLEETPNSPLHF
TRBJ2-5,.,.,TRBV19,TGTGCCAGTAGTATCCCTTCGACAGGCGGCCAAGAGACCCAGTACTTC,CASSIPSTGGQETQYF
TRBJ2-2,.,.,TRBV7-2,TGTGCCAGCAGCTTAGAAACGGGAGTTTCAACAGGGGAGCTGTTTTTT,CASSLETGVSTGELFF
TRBJ2-5,.,.,TRBV7-8,TGTGCCAGCAGCTTATTAGGGGCGGAGACCCAGTACTTC,CASSLLGAETQYF
TRBJ2-7,TRBD1,.,TRBV27,TGTGCCAGCAGGATGAAGGACAGGGGGCTTTACGAGCAGTACTTC,CASRMKDRGLYEQYF
TRBJ1-2,.,.,TRBV9,TGTGCCAGCAGCGAGGGGGACGGAAACTATGGCTACACCTTC,CASSEGDGNYGYTF